Following are 5 T cell receptor beta chains from one sample sequenced in a study of blood T cell repertoires in COVID-19. TCRdb keeps only in-frame clones here, not all; method: immunoSEQ multiplex PCR. Among a few hundred thousand clones listed, around 82% were seen once. The sequenced sample consisted of peripheral blood. The receptors shown here come from a human donor in a cohort sampled during active COVID-19.

The rearrangement joins TRBV6-5 to TRBJ1-4, with 8 bases lining up with TRBD1. Germline V gene lookup returns CDR1 MNHEY and CDR2 SVGAGI. This CDR3 has 15 amino acids. The V and J ends lost 5 bases and 8 bases, in that order; junction bases with no gene match: 10. The CDR3 bases are TGTGCCAGCAGTACTCAACAGGGGGTTGGGGAAAAACTGTTTTTT. Its protein is CASSTQQGVGEKLFF.

The CDR3: CASPREVAGVSEQYF. CDR3 nucleotides: TGTGCCAGCCCGCGCGAGGTAGCGGGAGTATCCGAGCAGTACTTC. The chain is built from TRBV3-1 (or the pseudogene TRBV3-2) and TRBJ2-7, with 9 bases that match TRBD2. The V gene's germline CDR1 is LGHDT and CDR2 YNNKEL (reference sequence). J lost 6 bases, V lost 8 bases, and 14 bases had no gene match. The CDR3 length is 15 residues.

V and J are TRBV27 and TRBJ1-5, with D tentatively TRBD1 (5 bases). There are 17 residues in the CDR3. Between the trimmed V and J ends, which lost 8 bases and 3 bases, there was a span of 23 bases. Germline CDR1 and CDR2: MNHEY and SMNVEV (reference sequence). The CDR3 DNA is TGTGCCAGCTGGGGCGCCCCTATGCGGGGATACAATCAGCCCCAGCATTTT. Translation gives CASWGAPMRGYNQPQHF.

The CDR3 sequence is CATSDPGLAGELFF. The CDR3 DNA reads as TGTGCCACCAGTGATCCAGGGTTGGCCGGGGAGCTGTTTTTT. This chain links TRBV24-1 with TRBJ2-2; maybe TRBD1 (5 bases). The CDR3 length is 14 residues. Trimming cost V 3 bases and J 6 bases, with 10 bases left between them. Germline V lookup: CDR1 KGHDR, CDR2 SFDVKD.

This clone was seen only once. This rearrangement joins TRBV3-1 (or the pseudogene TRBV3-2) to TRBJ2-7; 9 bases line up with TRBD2. Germline loops: CDR1 LGHDT, CDR2 YNNKEL (reference sequence). Trimming took 5 bases from V and 0 from J; bases not matched to a gene: 5. This CDR3 is built from 15 residues. This chain's CDR3 is CASSKTSGSSYEQYF. The CDR3 coding sequence is TGTGCCAGCAGCAAAACTAGCGGGTCCTCCTACGAGCAGTACTTC.